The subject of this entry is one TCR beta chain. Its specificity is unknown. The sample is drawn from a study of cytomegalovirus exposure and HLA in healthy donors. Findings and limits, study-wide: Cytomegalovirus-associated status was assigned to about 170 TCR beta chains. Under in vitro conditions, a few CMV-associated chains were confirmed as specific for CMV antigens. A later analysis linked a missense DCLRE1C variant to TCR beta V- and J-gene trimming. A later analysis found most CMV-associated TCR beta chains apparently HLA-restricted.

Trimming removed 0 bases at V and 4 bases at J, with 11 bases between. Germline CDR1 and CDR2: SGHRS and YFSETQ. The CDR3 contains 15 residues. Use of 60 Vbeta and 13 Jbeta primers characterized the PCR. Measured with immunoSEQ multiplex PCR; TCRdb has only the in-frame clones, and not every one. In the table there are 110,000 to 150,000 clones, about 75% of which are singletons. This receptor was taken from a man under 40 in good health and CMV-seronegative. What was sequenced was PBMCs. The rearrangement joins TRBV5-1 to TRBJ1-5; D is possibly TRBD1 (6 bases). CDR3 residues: CASSLDLQGNQPQHF. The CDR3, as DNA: TGCGCCAGCAGCTTGGACCTACAGGGTAATCAGCCCCAGCATTTT.